A selection of T cell receptor beta chains follows, all from one sample in a study of beta chain features in type 1 diabetes. Measured with immunoSEQ multiplex PCR; TCRdb has only the in-frame clones, and not every one. The sample includes about 900,000 clones, 15% to 20% of them seen just once. Sequencing was done on a sample of naive CD4+ T cells from blood. These receptors came from a woman younger than 30 in good health. Both conserved end residues are part of each CDR3. D genes are given only for firm matches. The size of a clone is reported for some rows only, either as once, few or many, or as a class for expanded clones.

v_gene,j_gene,d_gene,abundance,CDR3nt,CDR3aa
TRBV7-3,TRBJ2-3,.,few,TGTGCCAGCAGCCCGCTAGGTCTAGTCACAGATACGCAGTATTTT,CASSPLGLVTDTQYF
TRBV18,TRBJ2-7,TRBD2,.,TGTGCCAGCTCACCACAGAGTACTAGCGGGAGGGCCTTCTACGAGCAGTACTTC,CASSPQSTSGRAFYEQYF
TRBV4-3,TRBJ2-7,TRBD2,.,TGCGCCAGCAGCCAAGACCCGTTCCGCGCTAGCGGAAGCTCCTACGAGCAGTACTTC,CASSQDPFRASGSSYEQYF
TRBV7-2,TRBJ2-4,.,.,TGTGCCAGCAGCCAATATGATACGAACATTCAGTACTTC,CASSQYDTNIQYF
TRBV15,TRBJ2-1,.,.,TGTGCCACCAACCCCGGAGATGGCGGGCTCTTCAATGAGCAGTTCTTC,CATNPGDGGLFNEQFF
TRBV10-3,TRBJ2-1,.,.,TGTGCCATCGCGAATGAGCAGTTCTTC,CAIANEQFF
TRBV7-2,TRBJ2-2,.,.,TGTGCCAGCAGCTTAGTACAGTCGAACACCGGGGAGCTGTTTTTT,CASSLVQSNTGELFF
TRBV14,TRBJ2-7,.,.,TGTGCCAGCAGCCCAAAGTGGGGGTACGAGCAGTACTTC,CASSPKWGYEQYF
TRBV28,TRBJ2-1,.,few,TGTGCCAGCAGCGAACTTGGGGGAGCGGGACAATACAATGAGCAGTTCTTC,CASSELGGAGQYNEQFF
TRBV5-1,TRBJ2-1,.,.,TGCGCCAGCAGCTTACAAAACAATGAGCAGTTCTTC,CASSLQNNEQFF
TRBV25-1,TRBJ2-2,TRBD1,few,TGTGCCAGCAGTAAGGCGGGCCGGACAGGGTGGACCGGGGAGCTGTTTTTT,CASSKAGRTGWTGELFF
TRBV5-1,TRBJ2-3,.,few,TGCGCCAGCAGCTTGGCCCTACACGGGATAAACCCAGATACGCAGTATTTT,CASSLALHGINPDTQYF
TRBV20-1,TRBJ2-7,TRBD2,.,TGCAGTGCTCGGACTAGCTACGAGCAGTACTTC,CSARTSYEQYF
TRBV7-8,TRBJ2-3,TRBD2,few,TGTGCCAGCAGCTTAGGCACTAGCGGGAGGAGCACAGATACGCAGTATTTT,CASSLGTSGRSTDTQYF
TRBV25-1,TRBJ2-6,TRBD1,.,TGTGCCAGCAGTGGTTGGGACAGGGGGTTCGCTGGGGCCAACGTCCTGACTTTC,CASSGWDRGFAGANVLTF
TRBV28,TRBJ2-3,.,.,TGTGCCAGCAGTTTAGGCGGATCCACAGATACGCAGTATTTT,CASSLGGSTDTQYF
TRBV11-3,TRBJ2-1,.,.,TGTGCCAGCAGTAAGTCAGCGGTATCAGGTCGGCAGTTCTTC,CASSKSAVSGRQFF
TRBV9,TRBJ2-5,.,.,TGTGCCAGCAGCGCCCGACAGGGAGGGCAAGAGACCCAGTACTTC,CASSARQGGQETQYF
TRBV29-1,TRBJ2-6,.,few,TGCAGCGTTCGGGGCTCTGGGGCCAACGTCCTGACTTTC,CSVRGSGANVLTF
TRBV28,TRBJ2-7,TRBD1,few,TGTGCCAGCGAAGGAGGACAGGGGGCGCGATACGAGCAGTACTTC,CASEGGQGARYEQYF
TRBV7-6,TRBJ2-1,.,few,TGTGCCAGCAGCTTAAGGGTCAGCTCCTACAATGAGCAGTTCTTC,CASSLRVSSYNEQFF
TRBV4-3,TRBJ2-1,TRBD1,.,TGCGCCAGCAGCCAAAGGCGTAGGGGCAGGGGGTCGGACAATGAGCAGTTCTTC,CASSQRRRGRGSDNEQFF
TRBV7-9,TRBJ2-1,.,few,TGTGCCAGCAGCTTAGGTGGTTCGAGCCCCCTCTACAATGAGCAGTTCTTC,CASSLGGSSPLYNEQFF
TRBV28,TRBJ2-5,TRBD2,few,TGTGCCAGCAGTCAATCACTAGCGGGAGCTGAGACCCAGTACTTC,CASSQSLAGAETQYF
TRBV18,TRBJ1-2,TRBD1,.,TGTGCCAGCTCACCACCGGACAGGGCGTCGGATGGCTACACCTTC,CASSPPDRASDGYTF
TRBV7-2,TRBJ2-1,.,.,TGTGCCAGCAGCTTAGAGACAGGTGGCAATGAGCAGTTCTTC,CASSLETGGNEQFF
TRBV2,TRBJ2-5,.,.,TGTGCCAGCAGTGATCGAGAGACCCAGTACTTC,CASSDRETQYF
TRBV6-5,TRBJ2-7,TRBD2,.,TGTGCCAGCGTCAAAACTAGCGGGAGTTACGAGCAGTACTTC,CASVKTSGSYEQYF
TRBV2,TRBJ2-7,TRBD1,few,TGTGCCAGCAGTGAAGGACAGGCGACAGGGTCCTACGAGCAGTACTTC,CASSEGQATGSYEQYF
TRBV6-1,TRBJ1-5,TRBD1,.,TGTGCCAGCGGGACAGCCGATCAGCCCCAGCATTTT,CASGTADQPQHF
TRBV19,TRBJ2-7,.,few,TGTGCCAGTAGTACAGGGGCCGAGCAGTACTTC,CASSTGAEQYF